This record covers a single T cell receptor beta chain. Its matching antigen is unknown. With 60 Vbeta and 13 Jbeta primers, the PCR was carried out. TCRdb keeps only in-frame clones here, not all; method: immunoSEQ multiplex PCR. In the table there are 200,000 to 250,000 clones, 82% of which are singletons. This entry is derived from a study of cytomegalovirus exposure and HLA in healthy donors. Study context: For the roughly 400 genotyped donors, 65% to 90% fell within the Caucasian-associated ancestry cluster.

From germline, CDR1 is SGDLS and CDR2 YYNGEE. Losses at the gene ends were 5 bases for V and 2 bases for J; bases not matched to a gene: 3. The CDR3 runs to 13 residues. Study results and limitations: Information on immune exposure was restricted to one variable (CMV serostatus). Later analysis found that TCR beta chains associated with HLA were more clonally expanded than other, equally common chains.

Specimen: PBMCs. The clonotype was recovered from a woman in her thirties or forties in good health and CMV-seronegative. The chain employs TRBV9 and TRBJ1-2; TRBD1 matches at 7 bases. The CDR3 spells CASRRDSNYGYTF. For the CDR3, the DNA is TGTGCCAGCAGGAGGGACAGCAACTATGGCTACACCTTC.